This paragraph covers one TCR beta chain sequence. This clone was detected once. Its antigen is unknown. No quality values exist for individual bases; no much larger clone is one base distant. Library prep was done by the immunoSEQ multiplex PCR assay. High-throughput TCR-beta CDR3 sequencing of genomic DNA from most patients was performed by Adaptive Biotechnologies. For the original study's pipeline: TCR sequencing data were retrieved from Adaptive's ImmunoSEQ software for 18 patients, whereas a few other patients were processed with MiXCR and VDJtools. CDR3 nucleotide sequences shared between donor and recipient were removed because the origin of such sequences could not be assigned. At least 2-fold expansion over unstimulated cells and a minimum CFSE-low frequency of 0.002% (template counts) or 0.001% (read counts) were required for clones to be classified as alloreactive. A clone was considered mappable if detected in the sequenced pre-transplant spleen, lymph node, or MLR CFSE-low populations of the donor or recipient. The cumulative frequency of alloreactive clones was calculated as a percentage of all sequences, weighted by copy number. TCRdb's version of the immuneACCESS table is confined to in-frame rearrangements and falls short of the full clone set. An unresolved V gene accounts for under half of the shortfall where checked; the remainder is of unknown origin. V, J and clone size are taken as reported in that table, and D and trimming were inferred from the DNA itself. The sample table lists under 75,000 clones, about nine tenths of them with a count of one. Of the sample, more than 1.5% is held by the ten largest clones.

This sample is drawn from a study of graft-versus-host responses after intestinal transplantation (dated by TCRdb to the early 2020s). Some background on the complete study: The transplants that recipients received were multivisceral, liver-intestinal, or isolated intestinal. Samples from a few later patients were sequenced in-house on an Illumina MiSeq with MiXCR processing rather than by the commercial service. Donor T cell macrochimerism was defined as a peak of at least 4% donor T cells among recipient peripheral blood mononuclear cells. To identify alloreactive clones, pre-transplant mixed lymphocyte reaction products were sequenced and then compared with unstimulated pre-transplant donor and recipient T cells. The cohort enrolled about two dozen intestinal transplant recipients, one of whom was a retransplant, and 3 patients without pretransplant specimens were excluded. All recipients received anti-thymocyte globulin induction followed by maintenance tacrolimus and steroids for around three years. After intestinal transplantation, graft-versus-host and host-versus-graft alloreactive T cell clones were followed in the graft, circulation and bone marrow using bulk TCR-beta CDR3 sequencing. Study-level results and caveats: Conclusions were limited by the relatively low number and heterogeneity of intestinal transplant patients. Early after transplant, declines in HvG clones were associated with peak levels of circulating GvH clones. GvH clones were detected in recipient bone marrow, and some appeared earlier in ileal mucosa or blood, consistent with an intestinal mucosal origin. High GvH to HvG T cell clonal ratios were observed in the allografts of patients with donor T cell macrochimerism.

The junction shows trimming of 5 bases on V and 5 bases on J, and the gene matches do not reach 4 bases of it. Including the terminal cysteine and phenylalanine, the CDR3 comprises 13 residues. The read is trimmed to its CDR3 DNA, 39 bases read in frame from base 1. The germline V gene provides CDR1 MDHEN and CDR2 SYDVKM. Intraepithelial and lamina propria lymphocytes were isolated from graft specimens using dithiothreitol, EDTA incubations and collagenase D digestion. Serial intestinal graft biopsy specimens collected up to 600 days after transplant underwent bulk TCR-beta sequencing. The receptor was derived from a human patient who received an intestinal transplant, so some T cells may come from the graft donor. The V and J segments used are TRBV28 and TRBJ2-5; a stretch of 8 junction bases matches TRBD2. Sequenced material: ileum tissue, taken 357 days after transplant. CDR3 loop: CASSPRLAETQYF. The DNA is as follows: TGTGCCAGCAGTCCCAGACTAGCGGAGACCCAGTACTTC.